The 30 T cell receptor beta chains in this list originate from one sample, sequenced in a study of CD8+CD57+ T cells in acquired aplastic anemia. All sequencing subjects had displayed CD8+CD57+ cell expansion on flow cytometry. Profiling that covered TCR beta VDJ and CDR3 relied on genomic DNA as its template. A single record per CDR3 protein comes from TCRdb applying MiXCR to the reads. This table holds roughly 180,000 distinct CDR3 sequences, nearly 65% found once. Source material: sorted CD4+, CD8+, or CD8+CD57+ T cells (not recorded which) from PBMCs. Receptor source: a human donor with aplastic anemia.

The chain joins TRBV10-3 to TRBJ1-4; the match to TRBD1 covers 8 bases. This CDR3 comprises 14 residues. Trimming took 6 bases from V and 7 from J; bases not matched to a gene: 7. Germline-derived CDR1 and CDR2 are ENHRY and SYGVKD. Here the CDR3 reads CAISSDRGGEKLFF. The CDR3, as DNA: TGTGCCATCAGCAGCGACAGGGGTGGTGAAAAACTGTTTTTT.

The J gene is TRBJ2-7, the V gene TRBV2, with D perhaps TRBD1 or TRBD2 (6 bases each). The germline V gene encodes CDR1 SNHLY and CDR2 FYNNEI. With 0 bases removed from V and 6 bases from J, the gap between germline ends came to 12 bases. CDR3 length equals 14 residues. The CDR3: CASSEAAQGGEQYF. In DNA form, the CDR3 reads TGTGCCAGCAGTGAAGCGGCACAGGGAGGCGAGCAGTACTTC.

This clonotype was detected a few times. The chain uses TRBV2 and TRBJ1-1, with D unclear. Looked up from germline, CDR1 is SNHLY and CDR2 is FYNNEI. This CDR3 is 13 amino acids long. V was trimmed by 4 bases and J by 0 bases, leaving 6 bases between them. DNA of the CDR3: TGTGCCAGCAGTGGCAGGATGAACACTGAAGCTTTCTTT. It translates to CASSGRMNTEAFF.

About this clonotype: This may come from a read error, since a much larger clone is one base off. The missing conserved phenylalanine or tryptophan at the end of this CDR3 makes a read error likely. The chain has TRBV7-8 and TRBJ1-1; the D is unclear. Germline values: CDR1 SGHVS, CDR2 FQNEAQ. The CDR3 has 13 amino acids. The CDR3 spells CASSPTLDTEAFL. Here the CDR3 DNA reads TGCGCCAGCAGCCCAACCCTGGACACTGAAGCTTTCCTT.

Turning to this clonotype: At one end the junction does not follow the germline gene, possibly because of a read error. The chain combines TRBV7-9 with TRBJ1-1, with D maybe TRBD1 (5 bases). Germline V gives CDR1 SEHNR, CDR2 FQNEAQ (reference sequence). The CDR3 has 13 amino acids. The CDR3 loop is CASTGVMNTESFF. CDR3 DNA sequence: TGTGCCAGCACGGGGGTGATGAACACTGAATCTTTTTTT.

This clonotype was seen a handful of times. It may be a read error: a sequence one base away is much more abundant. This sequence joins TRBV2 and TRBJ1-2; D is uncertain. The germline gives CDR1 SNHLY, CDR2 FYNNEI. This CDR3 contains 11 residues. This CDR3 reads CVSSPGYGYTF. DNA of the CDR3: TGTGTCAGCAGCCCGGGGTATGGCTACACCTTC.

V gene TRBV7-3 combines with J gene TRBJ1-1, with TRBD1 identical over 9 bases. This CDR3 region has 17 residues. Germline V gives CDR1 SGHTA, CDR2 FQGTGA. With 3 bases clipped from V and 1 base from J, the junction kept 9 bases outside the gene matches. Here the CDR3 reads CASSFTPGTGKNTEAFF. CDR3 DNA sequence: TGTGCCAGCAGCTTCACTCCCGGGACAGGGAAGAACACTGAAGCTTTCTTT. The whole variable domain, remainder taken from reference TRBV7-3 and TRBJ1-1, is GAGVSQTPSNKVTEKGKYVELRCDPISGHTALYWYRQSLGQGPEFLIYFQGTGAADDSGLPNDRFFAVRPEGSVSTLKIQRTERGDSAVYLCASSFTPGTGKNTEAFFGQGTRLTVV.

The V gene is TRBV20-1, the J gene TRBJ1-5; TRBD1 aligns across 12 bases. CDR1 and CDR2 (germline): DFQATT, SNEGSKA (reference sequence). CDR3 size: 14 residues. V shed 6 bases, J shed 6 bases, and the junction held 6 bases outside the gene matches. CDR3 region: CSASGQGAGQPQHF. As DNA, the CDR3 is TGCAGTGCCTCGGGACAGGGGGCGGGTCAGCCCCAGCATTTT.

The chain combines TRBV2 with TRBJ1-5; TRBD1 agrees at 7 bases. V was clipped by 5 bases and J by 7 bases; unmatched bases: 8. Germline-derived CDR1 and CDR2 are SNHLY and FYNNEI. This CDR3 spans 14 amino acids. Written as DNA, the CDR3 is TGTGCCAGCAGTACCAGACAGGGAGAGCAGCCCCAGCATTTT. Encoded protein: CASSTRQGEQPQHF.

J is TRBJ1-3 and V is TRBV6-1; the D is unclear. CDR1 is MNHNS and CDR2 is SASEGT in the germline V gene. This CDR3 is 10 amino acids long. V gave up 7 bases and J gave up 7 bases, with 5 bases separating them. CDR3 DNA sequence: TGTGCCAGCATTGGGAACACCATATATTTT. It encodes CASIGNTIYF.

V gene TRBV7-2 combines with J gene TRBJ2-7, with D hard to call. The germline CDR1 and CDR2 sequences are SGHTA and FQGNSA. The CDR3 covers 13 residues. V gave up 2 bases and J gave up 3 bases, with 8 bases separating them. The CDR3 reads CASSLSPRYEQYF. The DNA for the CDR3 is TGTGCCAGCAGCTTATCTCCACGCTACGAGCAGTACTTC.

This clonotype was recorded at least ten times. This chain uses TRBV20-1 with TRBJ2-1; 12 bases align to TRBD2. In germline, CDR1 is DFQATT, CDR2 SNEGSKA (reference sequence). The CDR3 has 14 amino acids. Trimming at V came to 5 bases and at J to 6 bases, leaving 5 bases not matched to a gene. The CDR3 nucleotides read TGCAGTGCTCGTACTAGCGGGGGGTCCAATGAGCAGTTCTTC. It specifies CSARTSGGSNEQFF.

V and J are TRBV12-3 or TRBV12-4 and TRBJ2-5, with a possible D match to TRBD1 (7 bases). The CDR3 consists of 13 residues. V was clipped by 7 bases and J by 5 bases, with 14 bases between them. The CDR3 loop is CASNPTGRETQYF. In nucleotides, the CDR3 is TGTGCCAGCAATCCGACAGGGAGGGAGACCCAGTACTTC.

The chain combines TRBV29-1 with TRBJ2-1; no clear D. CDR1 is SQVTM, CDR2 ANQGSEA, per germline. V was trimmed by 3 bases and J by 5 bases, leaving 5 bases between them. The CDR3 spans 11 residues. In DNA form, the CDR3 reads TGCAGCGTTGACAGAAACAATGAGCAGTTCTTC. This codes for CSVDRNNEQFF.

The chain has TRBV7-9 and TRBJ2-7; no reliable D call. V shed 3 bases and J shed 7 bases, with 13 bases lying between them. The germline V gene has CDR1 SEHNR and CDR2 FQNEAQ (reference sequence). The CDR3 totals 13 residues. CDR3 residues: CASSFSLLGEQYF. The CDR3 region has the DNA TGTGCCAGCAGCTTTAGTCTCCTGGGGGAGCAGTACTTC.

The chain employs TRBV10-1 and TRBJ1-3; no firm D call. V was cut by 6 bases and J by 0 bases, with 18 bases left in between. This CDR3 is built from 17 residues. Germline V gives CDR1 WNHNN, CDR2 SYGVQD (reference sequence). The CDR3 region has the DNA TGCGCCAGCAGCGGTGAGAAGTTTAGGAACTCTGGAAACACCATATATTTT. It is translated as CASSGEKFRNSGNTIYF.

This clonotype appeared a few times. V and J are TRBV10-3 and TRBJ1-5; D ambiguous. Germline V gene lookup returns CDR1 ENHRY and CDR2 SYGVKD. V was shortened by 0 bases and J by 7 bases, with 7 bases between the two germline ends. The CDR3 runs to 13 residues. CDR3 sequence: CAISESREQPQHF. The CDR3 DNA sequence: TGTGCCATCAGTGAGTCGAGGGAACAGCCCCAGCATTTT.

V and J are TRBV27 and TRBJ1-1; possible D gene TRBD1, 6 bases. V was pared by 6 bases and J by 4 bases, with 12 bases between. The CDR3 consists of 13 residues. The germline V gene encodes CDR1 MNHEY and CDR2 SMNVEV (reference sequence). The CDR3, as DNA: TGTGCCAGCAGGAAGGGGGTAGGCACTGAAGCTTTCTTT. Protein sequence: CASRKGVGTEAFF.

This clonotype was observed at least ten times. J is TRBJ2-5 and V is TRBV19; 8 bases line up with TRBD1. Per the germline V gene, CDR1 is LNHDA and CDR2 is SQIVND (reference sequence). V lost 3 bases to trimming and J lost 4 bases; unmatched junction nucleotides: 4. This CDR3 region has 14 residues. In DNA form, the CDR3 reads TGTGCCAGTAGTATGCGACAGGGGACAGAGACCCAGTACTTC. Protein product: CASSMRQGTETQYF.

In its sample, this clonotype was seen many times. The chain uses TRBV19 and TRBJ1-2; D gene uncertain. This CDR3 contains 16 residues. V was pared by 4 bases and J by 6 bases, with 21 bases between. From germline, CDR1 is LNHDA and CDR2 SQIVND (reference sequence). The CDR3 here is CASSTWTGLTIDGYTF. The CDR3 DNA follows: TGTGCCAGTAGTACCTGGACCGGACTCACCATCGATGGCTACACCTTC.

The sample holds many counts of this clonotype. This rearrangement joins TRBV20-1 to TRBJ2-3; D remains unclear. The CDR3 spans 12 residues. CDR1 DFQATT and CDR2 SNEGSKA come from the germline V gene (reference sequence). Trimming removed 1 base from V and 3 bases from J, with 5 bases in between. The DNA of the CDR3 is TGCAGTGCTAGAGTTGAGACAGATACGCAGTATTTT. It codes for CSARVETDTQYF.

This clonotype has only a few counts. This chain joins TRBV7-9 and TRBJ2-7; 7 bases align to TRBD2. The CDR3 has 15 amino acids. Germline loops: CDR1 SEHNR, CDR2 FQNEAQ (reference sequence). The V gene end was trimmed by 3 bases and the J gene end by 3 bases; junction bases not matched to a gene: 8. The CDR3 spells CASSLGPTGGYEQYF. In DNA form, the CDR3 reads TGTGCCAGCAGCTTGGGACCTACGGGAGGCTACGAGCAGTACTTC.

The chain joins TRBV9 to TRBJ1-1, with 7 bases lining up with TRBD1. Germline CDR1 reads SGDLS; CDR2 reads YYNGEE. V shed 7 bases, J shed 0 bases, and the junction held 15 bases outside the gene matches. The CDR3 is made up of 17 amino acids. The chain's CDR3 is CASGGKGAVGVNTEAFF. The CDR3 coding sequence is TGTGCCAGCGGAGGGAAGGGGGCAGTGGGCGTGAACACTGAAGCTTTCTTT.

Of note for this clonotype: One end of the junction fails to match germline, which may point to a read error. The chain employs TRBV5-1 and TRBJ2-5; D gene ambiguous. This CDR3 contains 13 residues. Germline V gene data show CDR1 as SGHRS and CDR2 as YFSETQ. CDR3 bases: TGCGCCAGCACCTTGTATGGAGAGGAGACCCAGTACTTC. It codes for CASTLYGEETQYF.

V gene TRBV5-1 combines with J gene TRBJ2-7, with a possible D match to TRBD1 (5 bases). Germline assignment: CDR1 SGHRS and CDR2 YFSETQ. This CDR3 spans 11 amino acids. Trimming took off 0 bases at V and 9 bases at J, with 7 bases between the two ends. The CDR3 here is CASSLGQGQYF. Here the CDR3 DNA reads TGCGCCAGCAGCTTGGGGCAGGGGCAGTACTTC. Together with reference TRBV5-1 and TRBJ2-7, the CDR3 gives the full variable domain: KAGVTQTPRYLIKTRGQQVTLSCSPISGHRSVSWYQQTPGQGLQFLFEYFSETQRNKGNFPGRFSGRQFSNSRSEMNVSTLELGDSALYLCASSLGQGQYFGPGTRLTVT.

This clonotype was seen repeatedly, ten times or more. The chain is built from TRBV5-6 and TRBJ2-3; TRBD2 is a possible D gene (6 bases). This CDR3 region has 15 residues. CDR1 and CDR2 (germline): SGHDT, YYEEEE. With 3 bases removed from V and 0 bases from J, the gap between germline ends came to 11 bases. CDR3 DNA: TGTGCCAGCAGCTCGACACTAGCTAGCACAGATACGCAGTATTTT. This codes for CASSSTLASTDTQYF.

This chain links TRBV2 with TRBJ2-4, with 15 positions matching TRBD2. Germline V gives CDR1 SNHLY, CDR2 FYNNEI. V dropped 6 bases and J dropped 6; count of bases not matched to a gene: 6. CDR3 length equals 16 residues. The DNA for the CDR3 is TGTGCCAGCAGATTCCCGGGACTAGCGGGGGGAAACATTCAGTACTTC. Its translation: CASRFPGLAGGNIQYF.

This clonotype was picked up a small number of times. The chain joins TRBV19 to TRBJ1-4; tentatively, D is TRBD1 (5 bases). V lost 6 bases to trimming and J lost 0 bases, with 8 bases between them. The CDR3 runs to 14 residues. From germline, CDR1 is LNHDA and CDR2 SQIVND (reference sequence). CDR3 coding DNA: TGTGCCAGTAGCCAGACAGCAACTAATGAAAAACTGTTTTTT. It is translated as CASSQTATNEKLFF.

The rearrangement uses TRBV2 and TRBJ2-1, with D hard to call. Germline CDR1 is SNHLY and CDR2 is FYNNEI. The CDR3 is 15 residues long. V dropped 3 bases and J dropped 10 bases, with 19 bases sitting between them. This CDR3 reads CASSDRVSPQSEQFF. Written as DNA, the CDR3 is TGTGCCAGCAGTGATCGAGTTTCCCCCCAGAGCGAGCAGTTCTTC.

This chain uses TRBV20-1 with TRBJ1-2, with 11 nucleotides matching TRBD1. Trimming removed 7 bases from V and 7 bases from J; junction bases left unmatched: 14. The germline V gene has CDR1 DFQATT and CDR2 SNEGSKA (reference sequence). The CDR3 loop spans 15 amino acids. CDR3 bases: TGCAGTGACCTCCGGGACAGGGGGTTATACGGTGGCTACACCTTC. Translating it yields CSDLRDRGLYGGYTF.